Presented here are 23 T cell receptor beta chains from one specimen sequenced in a study of identical twins. MiXCR, applied by TCRdb to the 5' RACE reads, yields one record per CDR3 protein. The data hold 1.5 million to 2 million distinct CDR3 sequences, with under 35% observed a single time. Sequencing used cord blood. The receptors were gathered from a newborn girl in good health.

This chain uses TRBV27 with TRBJ2-7, with D uncertain. Trimming took off 0 bases at V and 2 bases at J, with 8 bases between the two ends. There are 14 residues in the CDR3. The germline gives CDR1 MNHEY, CDR2 SMNVEV (reference sequence). For the CDR3, the DNA is TGTGCCAGCAGTTTATCGGACGGACCCTACGAGCAGTACTTC. Translating it yields CASSLSDGPYEQYF.

This clonotype was detected only a few times. The genes are TRBV19 and TRBJ2-7; D may be TRBD2 (6 bases). CDR1 is LNHDA, CDR2 SQIVND, per germline (reference sequence). Trimming stripped 6 bases from V and 4 bases from J, with 22 bases between. The CDR3 runs 16 residues. CDR3 coding DNA: TGTGCCAGTAGCCGTCTAGGGAGGTCGGGACCATACGAGCAGTACTTC. As protein: CASSRLGRSGPYEQYF.

This clonotype was found a few times. This chain links TRBV7-9 with TRBJ2-3; no clear D. The V gene lost 5 bases and the J gene lost 7 bases, with 10 bases spanning the gap. The CDR3 consists of 12 residues. The germline CDR1 and CDR2 sequences are SEHNR and FQNEAQ (reference sequence). The CDR3 loop is CASSTRPNTQYF. Written as DNA, the CDR3 is TGTGCCAGCAGCACCCGTCCCAATACGCAGTATTTT.

The CDR3 is CASSRSPSGNFNEQFF. DNA for the CDR3: TGTGCCAGCAGCCGAAGTCCTAGCGGAAACTTCAATGAGCAGTTCTTC. This chain joins TRBV3-1 and TRBJ2-1; the match to TRBD2 covers 7 bases. V trimming: 4 bases; J trimming: 6 bases; junction bases outside the gene matches: 12. There are 16 residues in the CDR3. The germline gives CDR1 LGHDT, CDR2 YNNKEL (reference sequence).

The rearrangement joins TRBV28 to TRBJ2-1; D gene unclear. Deletions cut 4 bases from V and 5 bases from J, with 18 bases between. CDR3 length equals 16 residues. Germline V gene sequence: CDR1 MDHEN, CDR2 SYDVKM. DNA for the CDR3: TGTGCCAGCAGTTACCCGGGCCAGGCTGGACACAATGAGCAGTTCTTC. Its protein product is CASSYPGQAGHNEQFF.

This clonotype was detected once. J is TRBJ2-1 and V is TRBV20-1, with 10 positions matching TRBD2. CDR1 DFQATT and CDR2 SNEGSKA come from the germline V gene (reference sequence). The CDR3 runs 14 residues. The junction had 7 bases not matched to a gene; V was cut back by 3 bases and J by 8 bases. CDR3 DNA sequence: TGCAGTGCTAGGGCTAGCGGGAGTACCGATGAGCAGTTCTTC. Protein product: CSARASGSTDEQFF.

This clonotype came up many times. The chain carries TRBV29-1 and TRBJ2-1; 10 nucleotides line up with TRBD2. The CDR3 has 14 residues. V lost 4 bases to trimming and J lost 8 bases; unmatched junction nucleotides: 8. Germline V gene lookup returns CDR1 SQVTM and CDR2 ANQGSEA. CDR3 DNA sequence: TGCAGCGTTGGCCTACTAGCGGGACTGGATGAGCAGTTCTTC. Translated, it gives CSVGLLAGLDEQFF.

The chain links TRBV10-3 to TRBJ2-3; 7 bases line up with TRBD1. The CDR3 has 16 amino acids. The germline gives CDR1 ENHRY, CDR2 SYGVKD. Germline trimming cut 4 bases from V and 2 bases from J; bases unmatched to any gene: 9. The DNA for the CDR3 is TGTGCCATCAGTGCCGTACAGGGGAGAAACACAGATACGCAGTATTTT. Its protein is CAISAVQGRNTDTQYF.

This clonotype was seen a handful of times. The chain has TRBV9 and TRBJ2-3, with no clear D. Germline CDR1 SGDLS, CDR2 YYNGEE. V was trimmed by 0 bases and J by 0 bases, leaving 11 bases between them. This CDR3 is 16 amino acids long. The CDR3 nucleotides are TGTGCCAGCAGCGTAGAGGACGGACCTAGCACAGATACGCAGTATTTT. Its protein is CASSVEDGPSTDTQYF.

This clonotype occurred a few times. The V gene is TRBV20-1, the J gene TRBJ2-3; D not resolved. V was clipped by 7 bases and J by 2 bases, with 16 bases between them. The CDR3 covers 14 residues. Germline CDR1 and CDR2: DFQATT and SNEGSKA (reference sequence). This chain's CDR3 is CSGRPIPVTDTQYF. The CDR3 DNA follows: TGCAGTGGACGCCCTATTCCCGTCACAGATACGCAGTATTTT.

V gene TRBV12-3 or TRBV12-4 combines with J gene TRBJ2-1, with 7 positions matching TRBD2. The CDR3 extends over 16 amino acids. V was pared by 8 bases and J by 0 bases, with 10 bases of the junction left unmatched. The CDR3 DNA is TGTGCCAGCGACCGGCTGGCGGGGGACTCCTACAATGAGCAGTTCTTC. Amino acid sequence: CASDRLAGDSYNEQFF.

The gene calls are TRBV18 and TRBJ2-2; 7 nucleotides agree with TRBD2. With 1 base clipped from V and 3 bases from J, the junction kept 2 bases outside the gene matches. CDR1 KGHSH and CDR2 LQKENI come from the germline V gene. This CDR3 region has 15 residues. As DNA, the CDR3 is TGTGCCAGCTCACCACAGCGGGAACACACCGGGGAGCTGTTTTTT. It is translated as CASSPQREHTGELFF.

The V and J genes are TRBV7-8 and TRBJ1-1; D may be TRBD1 (5 bases). CDR1 and CDR2 (germline): SGHVS, FQNEAQ. The CDR3 runs to 16 residues. Trimming pared 5 bases from V and 0 bases from J, leaving 16 bases between. DNA of the CDR3: TGTGCCAGCAGCCCGGGGACTCAGCTCATGAACACTGAAGCTTTCTTT. It is translated as CASSPGTQLMNTEAFF. The full variable domain, its missing parts supplied by reference TRBV7-8 and TRBJ1-1, is GAGVSQSPRYKVAKRGQDVALRCDPISGHVSLFWYQQALGQGPEFLTYFQNEAQLDKSGLPSDRFFAERPEGSVSTLKIQRTQQEDSAVYLCASSPGTQLMNTEAFFGQGTRLTVV.

The rearrangement links TRBV5-1 to TRBJ2-5, with 9 bases aligning to TRBD2. With V trimmed by 5 bases and J by 11 bases, 19 bases remained unmatched. The CDR3 is 16 amino acids. Germline CDR1 SGHRS, CDR2 YFSETQ. This CDR3 reads CASRMSFSGGYNEQYF. The CDR3 coding sequence is TGCGCCAGCAGAATGTCTTTTAGCGGGGGATACAATGAGCAGTACTTC.

CDR3 in DNA: TGCAGTGCTGCTCTAGCGGGGAACTACAATGAGCAGTACTTC. Its translation is CSAALAGNYNEQYF. The chain couples TRBV20-1 to TRBJ2-7; 9 bases match TRBD2. V gave up 5 bases and J gave up 7 bases; unmatched junction bases: 12. CDR1 is DFQATT, CDR2 SNEGSKA, per germline (reference sequence). The CDR3 spans 14 residues.

In this sample, this clonotype turned up a few times. V and J are TRBV20-1 and TRBJ2-1, with D uncertain. The J call may not be correct, given that the DNA end is closer to TRBJ2-7. The CDR3 totals 15 residues. Per the germline V gene, CDR1 is DFQATT and CDR2 is SNEGSKA (reference sequence). This chain's CDR3 is CSASDGPSSYNEQYF. CDR3 sequence (DNA): TGCAGTGCTAGTGACGGACCGAGCTCCTACAATGAGCAGTACTTC.

This clonotype was observed at least ten times. This rearrangement joins TRBV29-1 to TRBJ2-7, with 7 bases fitting TRBD1. The CDR3 consists of 11 residues. V gave up 7 bases and J gave up 3 bases; unmatched junction bases: 3. CDR1 and CDR2 from the germline V gene are SQVTM and ANQGSEA. CDR3 sequence reads: CSGGTDYEQYF. In DNA, the CDR3 is TGCAGCGGTGGGACAGACTACGAGCAGTACTTC.

This clonotype has a handful of counts. The chain is built from TRBV11-2 and TRBJ2-5; no firm D call. This CDR3 has 15 amino acids. Germline V lookup: CDR1 SGHAT, CDR2 FQNNGV. V dropped 1 base and J dropped 1 base, with 10 bases sitting between them. CDR3 loop: CASSLVGSIQETQYF. CDR3 nucleotides: TGTGCCAGCAGCTTAGTTGGCAGTATCCAAGAGACCCAGTACTTC.

The J gene is TRBJ2-1, the V gene TRBV28; weak D call: TRBD2 (6 bases). The germline CDR1 and CDR2 sequences are MDHEN and SYDVKM. V was cut by 4 bases and J by 1 base, with 26 bases left in between. The CDR3 totals 20 residues. This CDR3 is CASSSALLTSSRTSYNEQFF. CDR3 nucleotides: TGTGCCAGCAGTTCAGCGTTGTTGACTAGTTCCCGTACGTCCTACAATGAGCAGTTCTTC.

This clonotype has at least ten counts. The chain combines TRBV12-5 with TRBJ2-5, with TRBD1 as a possible D gene (6 bases). Trimming removed 1 base from V and 2 bases from J, with 8 bases in between. This CDR3 contains 14 residues. Germline V CDR1 and CDR2: LGHNT, FRNRAP. The CDR3 here is CASGLGTVQETQYF. The CDR3 DNA follows: TGTGCTAGTGGTTTGGGGACAGTTCAAGAGACCCAGTACTTC.

This clonotype was seen a few times. The V and J genes are TRBV20-1 and TRBJ1-4, with TRBD1 matching 7 bases. With 0 bases clipped from V and 8 bases from J, the junction kept 3 bases outside the gene matches. The germline V gene has CDR1 DFQATT and CDR2 SNEGSKA (reference sequence). The CDR3 is 13 amino acids. The CDR3 DNA is TGCAGTGCTAGAGATCCCAGGGGGGAAAAACTGTTTTTT. Protein: CSARDPRGEKLFF.

J is TRBJ2-7 and V is TRBV28; TRBD2 matches at 8 bases. The germline V gene encodes CDR1 MDHEN and CDR2 SYDVKM. Unmatched junction bases numbered 13, after V lost 5 bases and J lost 4 bases. CDR3 length: 16 amino acids. As DNA, the CDR3 is TGTGCCAGCAGTCGTGGGGTTAGACTAGCGCGTTACGAGCAGTACTTC. Protein product: CASSRGVRLARYEQYF. The complete variable domain, with remaining parts taken from reference TRBV28 and TRBJ2-7, reads DVKVTQSSRYLVKRTGEKVFLECVQDMDHENMFWYRQDPGLGLRLIYFSYDVKMKEKGDIPEGYSVSREKKERFSLILESASTNQTSMYLCASSRGVRLARYEQYFGPGTRLTVT.

About this clonotype itself: One end of the junction varies from germline; a read error may be responsible. The chain employs TRBV7-2 and TRBJ2-7; 7 bases are shared with TRBD2. This CDR3 contains 15 residues. Per the germline V gene, CDR1 is SGHTA and CDR2 is FQGNSA. CDR3 sequence reads: CASSLALAGVRGLDF. CDR3 nucleotide sequence: TGTGCCAGCAGCTTAGCGCTCGCGGGAGTACGAGGTTTGGACTTC.